Many counts were recorded for the clone carrying this T cell receptor (beta chain). As yet, its antigen is unknown. This specimen belongs to a study of T cell repertoires in cytomegalovirus infection. About the study: Evidence of both CMV infection and a matching HLA type came from public TCR beta signatures.

V dropped 1 base and J dropped 4 bases, with 16 bases sitting between them. Germline CDR1 is SGHTA and CDR2 is FQGNSA. There are 16 residues in the CDR3. Using its own MiXCR run on the reads, TCRdb lists one record per CDR3 protein. The sample lists about 740,000 distinct CDR3 sequences, approximately 40% occurring once. Study results and caveats: Summed frequency of shared TCR beta families picked out CMV carriers who also had the relevant HLA. In two of eight donors, the top clonotype was HLA-C-restricted CMV-specific.

The sequenced sample was PBMCs. The gene calls are TRBV7-2 and TRBJ1-1, with a weak D call TRBD1 (5 bases). This receptor was obtained from a human donor in good health (CMV status not recorded). Some clones in this sample may be carry-over from other donors' samples. DNA of the CDR3: TGTGCCAGCAGCTTAGAGTGGGGCAGGCCACGCACTGAAGCTTTCTTT. Translated: CASSLEWGRPRTEAFF. The whole variable domain, filled in from reference TRBV7-2 and TRBJ1-1, reads GAGVSQSPSNKVTEKGKDVELRCDPISGHTALYWYRQSLGQGLEFLIYFQGNSAPDKSGLPSDRFSAERTGGSVSTLTIQRTQQEDSAVYLCASSLEWGRPRTEAFFGQGTRLTVV.